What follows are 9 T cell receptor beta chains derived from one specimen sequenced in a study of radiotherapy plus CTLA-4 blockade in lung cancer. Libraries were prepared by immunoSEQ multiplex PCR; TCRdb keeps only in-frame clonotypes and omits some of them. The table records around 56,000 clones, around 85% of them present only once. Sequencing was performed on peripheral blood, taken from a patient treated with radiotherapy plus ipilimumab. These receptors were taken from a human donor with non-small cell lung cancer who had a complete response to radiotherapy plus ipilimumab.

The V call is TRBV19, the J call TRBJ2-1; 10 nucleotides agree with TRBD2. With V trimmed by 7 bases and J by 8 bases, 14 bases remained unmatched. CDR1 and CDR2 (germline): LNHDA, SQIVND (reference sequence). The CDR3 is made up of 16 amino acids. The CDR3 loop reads CASIPPASGGSHEQFF. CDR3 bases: TGTGCCAGTATCCCCCCGGCTAGCGGGGGCTCCCATGAGCAGTTCTTC.

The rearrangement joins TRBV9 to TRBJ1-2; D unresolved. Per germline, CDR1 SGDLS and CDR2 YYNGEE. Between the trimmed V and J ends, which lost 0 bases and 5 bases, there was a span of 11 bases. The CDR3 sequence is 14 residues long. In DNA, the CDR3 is TGTGCCAGCAGCGTAGGTTTCGGGGTTTATGGCTACACCTTC. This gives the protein CASSVGFGVYGYTF. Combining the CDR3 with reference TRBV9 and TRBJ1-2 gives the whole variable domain DSGVTQTPKHLITATGQRVTLRCSPRSGDLSVYWYQQSLDQGLQFLIQYYNGEERAKGNILERFSAQQFPDLHSELNLSSLELGDSALYFCASSVGFGVYGYTFGSGTRLTVV.

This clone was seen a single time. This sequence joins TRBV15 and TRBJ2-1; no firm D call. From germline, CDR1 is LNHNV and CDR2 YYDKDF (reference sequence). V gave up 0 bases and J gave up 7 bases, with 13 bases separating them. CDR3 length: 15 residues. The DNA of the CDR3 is TGTGCCACCAGCAGAGATCGGGTCTCGCGTAATGAGCAGTTCTTC. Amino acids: CATSRDRVSRNEQFF. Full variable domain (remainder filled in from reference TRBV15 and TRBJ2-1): DAMVIQNPRYQVTQFGKPVTLSCSQTLNHNVMYWYQQKSSQAPKLLFHYYDKDFNNEADTPDNFQSRRPNTSFCFLDIRSPGLGDTAMYLCATSRDRVSRNEQFFGPGTRLTVL.

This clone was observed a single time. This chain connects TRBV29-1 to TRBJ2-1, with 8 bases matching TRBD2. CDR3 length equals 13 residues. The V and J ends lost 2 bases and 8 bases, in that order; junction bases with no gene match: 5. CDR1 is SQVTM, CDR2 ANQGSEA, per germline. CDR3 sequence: CSVENGGGYEQFF. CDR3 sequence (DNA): TGCAGCGTTGAAAACGGGGGGGGTTATGAGCAGTTCTTC.

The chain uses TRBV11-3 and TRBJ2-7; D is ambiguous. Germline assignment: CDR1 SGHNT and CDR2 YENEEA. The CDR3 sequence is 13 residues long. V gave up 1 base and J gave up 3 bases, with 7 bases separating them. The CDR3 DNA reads TGTGCCAGCAGCTTAGGGCAGGACTACGAGCAGTACTTC. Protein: CASSLGQDYEQYF.

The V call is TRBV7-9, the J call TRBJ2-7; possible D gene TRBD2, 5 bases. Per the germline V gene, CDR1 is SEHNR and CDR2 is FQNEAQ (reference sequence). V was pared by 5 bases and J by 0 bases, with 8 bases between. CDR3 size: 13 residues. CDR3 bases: TGTGCCAGCAGCATGGGGAGCTCCTACGAGCAGTACTTC. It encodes CASSMGSSYEQYF.

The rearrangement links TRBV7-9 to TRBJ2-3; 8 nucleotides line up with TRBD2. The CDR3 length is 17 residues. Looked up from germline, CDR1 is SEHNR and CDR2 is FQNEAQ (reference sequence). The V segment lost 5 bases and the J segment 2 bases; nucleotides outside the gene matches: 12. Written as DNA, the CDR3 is TGTGCCAGCAGCCCTCTCGCGACTAGCGCAAACACAGATACGCAGTATTTT. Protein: CASSPLATSANTDTQYF.

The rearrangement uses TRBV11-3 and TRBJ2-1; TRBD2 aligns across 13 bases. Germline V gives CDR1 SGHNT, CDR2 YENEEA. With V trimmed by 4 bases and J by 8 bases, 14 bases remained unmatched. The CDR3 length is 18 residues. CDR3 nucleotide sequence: TGTGCCAGCAGCTCCCGCGAAGGACTAGCGGGAGTCTCACATGAGCAGTTCTTC. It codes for CASSSREGLAGVSHEQFF.

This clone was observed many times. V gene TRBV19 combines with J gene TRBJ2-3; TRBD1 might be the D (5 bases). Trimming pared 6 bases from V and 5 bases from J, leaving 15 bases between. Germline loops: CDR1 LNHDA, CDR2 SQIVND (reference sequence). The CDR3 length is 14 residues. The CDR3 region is CASRGRQRLDTQYF. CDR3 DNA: TGTGCCAGTAGAGGACGACAGCGATTAGATACGCAGTATTTT.